This T cell receptor (beta chain) was captured in a study of cytotoxic CD8 clonotypes in ibrutinib-treated CLL. This clone occurred once. Some clones are missing from TCRdb's copy, which holds only in-frame ones; the method was immunoSEQ multiplex PCR. The table lists about 68,000 clones, 90% of them singletons, with approximately 3.1% in the top ten. Looked up from germline, CDR1 is MNHEY and CDR2 is SVGAGI. V was pared by 1 base and J by 4 bases, with 11 bases between. CDR3 length equals 14 residues. V gene TRBV6-5 combines with J gene TRBJ2-7, with D maybe TRBD1 (6 bases). This material consisted of PBMCs, taken after 12 months of ibrutinib treatment. This receptor was identified in a human donor with chronic lymphocytic leukemia. The CDR3 DNA reads as TGTGCCAGCAGTTACTACACAGGGTGGTACGAGCAGTACTTC. Residues: CASSYYTGWYEQYF.